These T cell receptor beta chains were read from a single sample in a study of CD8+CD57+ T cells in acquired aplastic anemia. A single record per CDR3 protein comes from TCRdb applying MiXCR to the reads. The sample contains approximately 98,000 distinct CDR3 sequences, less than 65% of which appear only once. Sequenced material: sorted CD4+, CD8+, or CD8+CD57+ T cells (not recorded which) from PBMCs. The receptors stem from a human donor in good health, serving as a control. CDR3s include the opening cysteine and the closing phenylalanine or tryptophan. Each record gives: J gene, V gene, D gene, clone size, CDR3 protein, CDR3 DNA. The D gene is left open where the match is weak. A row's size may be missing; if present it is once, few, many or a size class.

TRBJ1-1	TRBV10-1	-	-	CANHPGGIRTEAFF	TGCGCCAATCACCCCGGAGGGATAAGGACTGAAGCTTTCTTT
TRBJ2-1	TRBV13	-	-	CASSPPDGNNEQFF	TGTGCCAGCAGCCCTCCGGACGGTAACAATGAGCAGTTCTTC
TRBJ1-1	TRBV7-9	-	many	CASKAGTEAFF	TGTGCCAGTAAGGCGGGGACTGAAGCTTTCTTT
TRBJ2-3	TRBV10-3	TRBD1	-	CATGDLAQTGSDTQYF	TGTGCCACCGGAGATTTGGCCCAGACAGGGTCAGATACGCAGTATTTT
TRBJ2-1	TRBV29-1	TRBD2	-	CSVAGLASDNEQFF	TGCAGCGTTGCGGGACTAGCGTCGGACAATGAGCAGTTCTTC
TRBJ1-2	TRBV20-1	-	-	CSARLGWGGYTF	TGCAGTGCTAGATTGGGGTGGGGTGGCTACACCTTC
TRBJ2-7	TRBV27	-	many	CASSLGTPYEQYF	TGTGCCAGCAGTCTCGGGACTCCCTACGAGCAGTACTTC
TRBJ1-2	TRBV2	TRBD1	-	CASSDDGQGFGYTF	TGTGCCAGCAGTGATGACGGACAGGGCTTTGGCTACACCTTC
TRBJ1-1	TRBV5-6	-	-	CASSLVRDTEAFF	TGTGCCAGCAGCTTGGTGAGGGACACTGAAGCTTTCTTT
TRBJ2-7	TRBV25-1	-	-	CASSEYAGGAIYEQYF	TGTGCCAGCAGTGAATATGCCGGGGGCGCGATCTACGAGCAGTACTTC
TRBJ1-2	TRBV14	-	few	CASSQAGGANYGCTF	TGTGCCAGCAGCCAAGCTGGAGGGGCCAACTATGGCTGCACCTTC
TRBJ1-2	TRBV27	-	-	CASSSAFEGPLGYTF	TGTGCCAGCAGTTCTGCTTTCGAGGGCCCGCTAGGCTACACCTTC
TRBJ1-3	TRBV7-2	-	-	CASRSIGNTIYF	TGTGCCAGCAGAAGCATTGGAAACACCATATATTTT
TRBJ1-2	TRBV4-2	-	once	CASSRVLGEGYTF	TGTGCCAGCAGCCGAGTATTAGGGGAAGGCTACACCTTC
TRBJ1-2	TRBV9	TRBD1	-	CASSPRDRHGYTF	TGTGCCAGCAGCCCCCGGGACAGGCATGGCTACACCTTC
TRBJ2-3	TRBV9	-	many	CASSVEPSGRYTDTQYF	TGTGCCAGCAGCGTAGAGCCCTCGGGACGGTACACAGATACGCAGTATTTT
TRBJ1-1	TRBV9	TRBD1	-	CASSTGTVDTEAFF	TGTGCCAGCAGCACAGGGACAGTGGACACTGAAGCTTTCTTT
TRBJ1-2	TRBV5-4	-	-	CASSLERGGFYYGHTF	TGTGCCAGCAGCTTGGAGCGGGGTGGTTTTTACTATGGCCACACCTTC
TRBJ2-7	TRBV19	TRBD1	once	CASSSNPGQPYYEQYF	TGTGCCAGTAGTAGCAATCCGGGACAGCCTTATTACGAGCAGTACTTC
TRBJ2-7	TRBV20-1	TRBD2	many	CSASEGTSGRSYEQYF	TGCAGTGCTAGTGAAGGGACTAGCGGGCGCTCCTACGAGCAGTACTTC
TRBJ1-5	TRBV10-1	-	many	CASIDFNQPQHF	TGCGCCAGCATAGATTTCAATCAGCCCCAGCATTTT
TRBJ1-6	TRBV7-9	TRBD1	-	CASSYDRASPLHF	TGTGCCAGCAGCTACGACAGGGCTTCACCCCTCCACTTT
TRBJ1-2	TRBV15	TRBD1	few	CATSRGQGAVYGYTF	TGTGCCACCAGCAGGGGACAGGGGGCCGTATATGGCTACACCTTC
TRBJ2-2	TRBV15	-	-	CATSRDYRELFF	TGTGCCACCAGCAGAGATTATAGGGAGCTGTTTTTT
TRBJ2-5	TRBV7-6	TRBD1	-	CASSPGQGLRETQYF	TGTGCCAGCAGCCCTGGACAGGGTTTAAGAGAGACCCAGTACTTC
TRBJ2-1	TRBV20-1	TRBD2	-	CSARDKRTSGGIYNEQFF	TGCAGTGCTAGAGATAAGCGGACTAGCGGGGGGATCTACAATGAGCAGTTCTTC
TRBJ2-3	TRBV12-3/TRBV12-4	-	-	CASSFDDEPTLPTDAQYF	TGTGCCAGCAGTTTTGACGACGAGCCGACCCTACCCACAGATGCGCAGTATTTT
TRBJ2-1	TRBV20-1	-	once	CSAMVVNEQFF	TGCAGTGCTATGGTAGTCAATGAGCAGTTCTTC
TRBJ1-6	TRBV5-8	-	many	CASSRTANSPLHF	TGTGCCAGCAGCCGGACGGCAAATTCACCCCTCCACTTT
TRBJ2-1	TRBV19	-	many	CASSIGGKGYNEQFF	TGTGCCAGTAGTATAGGAGGAAAGGGGTACAATGAGCAGTTCTTC
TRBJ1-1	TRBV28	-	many	CARETGTSSWTEAFF	TGTGCCAGAGAAACCGGGACCTCCTCTTGGACTGAAGCTTTCTTT
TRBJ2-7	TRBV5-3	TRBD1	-	CASENRGYSYEQYF	TGTGCCAGTGAGAACAGGGGTTACTCCTACGAGCAGTACTTC